This TCR beta chain was identified during a study of T cells in Graves' hyperthyroidism and ophthalmopathy. Study conclusions and caveats: Peripheral blood also featured most of the thyroid clonotypes expanded above 0.001.

A few counts support this clonotype. The antigen remains undetermined. There were TCR beta CDR3 regions amplified from RNA transcripts. First-round RT-PCR targeting the TCR CDR3 was performed with the HTBI primer set. TCRdb processed the multiplex PCR reads anew with MiXCR; each CDR3 protein has one entry. Of more than 450,000 distinct CDR3 sequences in the sample, around 13% were seen once. The CDR3 is 14 residues long. The J segment lost 2 bases and the V segment lost 4 bases, leaving 3 bases of the junction unmatched. Per germline, CDR1 KGHDR and CDR2 SFDVKD. The chain combines TRBV24-1 with TRBJ2-5, with 7 bases fitting TRBD1. Material: blood. The receptor comes from a woman in her 40s with Graves' hyperthyroidism. The CDR3 spells CATSDLDRQETQYF. In DNA form, the CDR3 reads TGTGCCACCAGTGACCTGGACAGGCAAGAGACCCAGTACTTC.